This T cell receptor beta chain was obtained from a study of OX40 agonist ivuxolimab in advanced cancers. Study background: The dose-escalation cohort had hepatocellular carcinoma, melanoma, renal cell or head and neck cancer.

A word on this clone: The antigen is undetermined.

V was shortened by 1 base and J by 3 bases, with 12 bases between the two germline ends. Looked up from germline, CDR1 is LNHDA and CDR2 is SQIVND (reference sequence). This CDR3 is built from 15 residues. Sequencing was performed with immunoSEQ multiplex PCR; in TCRdb, only in-frame clones are kept and a portion is missing. The table lists fewer than 85,000 clones, 85% of them singletons. Overall study results and limits: Compared with CD4+, CD8+ T cells on average had more expanded clones.

This clonotype originated in an adult with an advanced solid tumor such as melanoma, head and neck, liver or kidney cancer. Sequenced here: CD4+ or CD8+ T cells sorted from blood, sampled in a trial of the OX40 agonist ivuxolimab. The chain combines TRBV19 with TRBJ1-1; D possibly corresponds to TRBD1 (5 bases). CDR3 amino acids: CASSIGGGSDTEAFF. CDR3 nucleotide sequence: TGTGCCAGTAGTATAGGGGGGGGATCGGACACTGAAGCTTTCTTT.